The table lists the clone carrying this T cell receptor (beta chain) with a few counts. Its antigen is unidentified. The source of the sample is a study of regulatory T cells in long-lasting Graves disease. Study-level background: Antithyroid drug exposure in newly diagnosed Graves' patients had lasted under 3 months.

Broader study findings: Among samples with persistent disease, TRBV28, TRBJ1-2 and TRBJ2-5 were favored. The study found lower TCR diversity in persistent Graves' patients than in newly diagnosed ones.

V gave up 1 base and J gave up 0 bases, with 8 bases separating them. CDR1 and CDR2 from the germline V gene are SGHRS and YFSETQ. This CDR3 spans 14 amino acids. Arm-PCR of CDR3 regions and iRepertoire HTBI primers were the basis on which TCR beta libraries were built. TCRdb redid the calling of the multiplex PCR reads with MiXCR, one entry per CDR3 protein. This table has about 500,000 distinct CDR3 sequences, 15% to 20% appearing once. As to time point: newly diagnosed GD, antithyroid drugs for less than 3 months. Construction of the TCR library relied on RNA isolated from PBMCs. A further study also used this sample, focusing on T cells in Graves' hyperthyroidism and ophthalmopathy. From that paper: From stable hyperthyroidism, ophthalmopathy was set apart by a 13 V-J model.

The sequence derives from a man in his forties or fifties with Graves disease. The J gene is TRBJ2-7, the V gene TRBV5-1, with D perhaps matching TRBD2 (6 bases). Sequenced material: peripheral blood mononuclear cells (PBMCs), taken at new diagnosis, from a patient treated with antithyroid drugs. In DNA form, the CDR3 reads TGCGCCAGCAGCTTGTGGAGGGACTCCTACGAGCAGTACTTC. Protein product: CASSLWRDSYEQYF.